The TCR beta chain under discussion was sequenced for a study of Tregs in tolerant kidney transplant recipients. The study, taken as a whole, reports: For some patients, primers changed over time, blocking nucleotide-level comparison. Expanding Tregs on activated donor B cells appeared to best identify donor-specific TCRbeta clones.

Using immunoSEQ multiplex PCR, the repertoire was profiled, and TCRdb retains in-frame clones only, with some absent. The sample yields about 64,000 clones, roughly 86% seen once. With regard to this clone: No antigen is known for it.

Mixed chimerism was transient after nonmyeloablative marrow transplants from related graft donors. CD4+CD25+CD127- Tregs, CD4+CD25- non-Tregs, CD4 and CD8 cells were sorted. V was clipped by 6 bases and J by 4 bases; unmatched bases: 6. This CDR3 has 15 amino acids. Germline loops: CDR1 MNHEY, CDR2 SVGAGI. The V gene is TRBV6-5, the J gene TRBJ2-3, with 11 bases lining up with TRBD1. This specimen consisted of CD4+ T cells from blood (PBMCs), obtained 6 months after the transplant. The sequence was collected from a human patient who received a combined kidney and bone marrow transplant. The graft donor may have given rise to some T cells. DNA of the CDR3: TGTGCCAGCAGCAGGGACAGGGGGAGACCAGATACGCAGTATTTT. Translated, it gives CASSRDRGRPDTQYF.